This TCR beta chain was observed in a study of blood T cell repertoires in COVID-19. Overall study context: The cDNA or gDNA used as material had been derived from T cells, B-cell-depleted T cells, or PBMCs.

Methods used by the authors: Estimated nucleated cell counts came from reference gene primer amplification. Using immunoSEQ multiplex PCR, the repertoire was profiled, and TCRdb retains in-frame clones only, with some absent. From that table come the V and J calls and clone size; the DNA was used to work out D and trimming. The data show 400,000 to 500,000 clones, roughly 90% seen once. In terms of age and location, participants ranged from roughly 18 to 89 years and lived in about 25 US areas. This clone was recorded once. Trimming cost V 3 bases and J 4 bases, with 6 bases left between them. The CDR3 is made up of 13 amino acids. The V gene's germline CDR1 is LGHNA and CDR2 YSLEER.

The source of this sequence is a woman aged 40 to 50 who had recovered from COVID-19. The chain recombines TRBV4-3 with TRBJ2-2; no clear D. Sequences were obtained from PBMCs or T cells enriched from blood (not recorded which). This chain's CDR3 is CASSHSSTGELFF. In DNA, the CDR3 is TGCGCCAGCAGCCACAGTTCCACCGGGGAGCTGTTTTTT.